These 2 T cell receptor beta chains share one sample of origin, sequenced in a study of cytomegalovirus exposure and HLA in healthy donors. The PCR contained 60 Vbeta and 13 Jbeta primers. Data came from immunoSEQ multiplex PCR; TCRdb stores just in-frame clones and leaves some out. The table lists under 200,000 clones, around three quarters of them singletons. The sequenced material came from PBMCs. The receptors derive from a woman younger than 45 in good health and CMV-seronegative.

This clone was seen a handful of times. V and J are TRBV5-4 and TRBJ2-7; 9 positions match TRBD1. Germline V gene data show CDR1 as SGHNT and CDR2 as YYREEE (reference sequence). J lost 4 bases, V lost 4 bases, and 12 bases had no gene match. CDR3 length: 16 residues. CDR3 nucleotides: TGTGCCAGCAGCCCTCTACCGGGACAGGGAGTTTACGAGCAGTACTTC. It codes for CASSPLPGQGVYEQYF.

The V call is TRBV4-1, the J call TRBJ2-1, with TRBD2 matching 11 bases. Germline V gives CDR1 MGHRA, CDR2 YSYEKL. Trimming took 4 bases from V and 14 from J; bases not matched to a gene: 10. This CDR3 has 14 amino acids. The CDR3 spells CASSPPVSGGAEFF. CDR3 DNA: TGCGCCAGCAGCCCTCCGGTTAGCGGGGGGGCGGAGTTCTTC.